This entry is about one T cell receptor beta chain. Antigen: not known. These data originate in a study of T cell responses to AZD1222 COVID-19 vaccine. Broader study findings: Epitopes outside B.1.351 and B.1.1.7 mutated regions reportedly drew nearly half of spike TCRs. The sample set comprised mostly white British donors with more females, and clonal diversity was possibly underestimated. The study sampled repertoires only after the peak T cell response.

The CDR3 length is 15 residues. Germline V gene sequence: CDR1 LNHNV, CDR2 YYDKDF (reference sequence). Trimming removed 0 bases from V and 1 base from J, with 9 bases in between. Profiling relied on immunoSEQ multiplex PCR, and the TCRdb table lists in-frame clones only, not all of them. The sample lists about 150,000 clones, 75% to 90% occurring once. V is TRBV15 and J is TRBJ1-1; no reliable D call. Material: peripheral blood, obtained after recovery from COVID-19. This clonotype originated in an adult who had recovered from COVID-19. The CDR3 region is CATSRDRAANTEAFF. The CDR3 DNA reads as TGTGCCACCAGCAGAGACCGGGCCGCGAACACTGAAGCTTTCTTT.